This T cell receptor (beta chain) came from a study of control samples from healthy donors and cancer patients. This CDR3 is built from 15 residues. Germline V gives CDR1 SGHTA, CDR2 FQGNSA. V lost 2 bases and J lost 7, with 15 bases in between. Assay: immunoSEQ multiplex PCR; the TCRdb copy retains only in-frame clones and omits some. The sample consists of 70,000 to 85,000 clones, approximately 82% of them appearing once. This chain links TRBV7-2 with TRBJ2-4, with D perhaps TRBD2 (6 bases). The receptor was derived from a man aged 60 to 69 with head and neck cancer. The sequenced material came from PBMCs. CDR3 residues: CASSLHSGVANIQYF. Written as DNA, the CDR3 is TGTGCCAGCAGCTTACATAGCGGAGTAGCGAACATTCAGTACTTC. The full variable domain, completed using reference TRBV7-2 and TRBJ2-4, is GAGVSQSPSNKVTEKGKDVELRCDPISGHTALYWYRQSLGQGLEFLIYFQGNSAPDKSGLPSDRFSAERTGGSVSTLTIQRTQQEDSAVYLCASSLHSGVANIQYFGAGTRLSVL.